Listed below are T cell receptor beta chains from one sample, sequenced in a study of graft-versus-host responses after intestinal transplantation. Sequenced by immunoSEQ multiplex PCR; TCRdb stores in-frame clones only, minus some. Counted here are around 100,000 clones, 93% occurring once; the ten biggest clones make up around 1%. Their antigens remain unidentified. Source: unstimulated CD8+ T cells sorted from spleen or lymph node cells, taken before intestinal transplant. Every receptor here comes from a human donor who received an intestinal transplant. Each CDR3 is given with its conserved first and last residue. A row's size may be missing; if present it is once, few, many or a size class.

abundance: .; v_gene: TRBV7-2; CDR3aa: CASSPGTGVWDEQFF
abundance: .; v_gene: TRBV9; CDR3aa: CASSVEVGSTDTQYF
abundance: .; v_gene: TRBV6-1; CDR3aa: CASSEHGGGTDTQYF
abundance: .; v_gene: TRBV12-5; CDR3aa: CASGFLGTGNQETQYF
abundance: .; v_gene: TRBV7-6; CDR3aa: CASSLAQGAADEQYF
abundance: .; v_gene: TRBV7-9; CDR3aa: CASSSEGNQPQHF
abundance: .; v_gene: TRBV20-1; CDR3aa: CSVRRGTQYF
abundance: .; v_gene: TRBV9; CDR3aa: CASSVGWLDTDTQYF
abundance: .; v_gene: TRBV21-1; CDR3aa: CASSPFRGEQYF
abundance: once; v_gene: TRBV9; CDR3aa: CASSETGTNEKLFF
abundance: .; v_gene: TRBV7-2; CDR3aa: CASSLVPIQGWNTEAFF
abundance: once; v_gene: TRBV9; CDR3aa: CASSAPTGNTIYF
abundance: few; v_gene: TRBV7-2; CDR3aa: CASSIHPPSNTEAFF
abundance: .; v_gene: TRBV6-6; CDR3aa: CASSLRQGAAAFF
abundance: .; v_gene: TRBV11-2; CDR3aa: CASRGSAYEQYF
abundance: .; v_gene: TRBV6-5; CDR3aa: CASSYLSQTNTEAFF
abundance: .; v_gene: TRBV5-6; CDR3aa: CASSLAYSKTQYF
abundance: .; v_gene: TRBV10-3; CDR3aa: CAISTGGSQPQHF
abundance: .; v_gene: TRBV12-2; CDR3aa: CASRSTRLGGNTEAFF
abundance: .; v_gene: TRBV27; CDR3aa: CASSLSGTGYLQETQYF
abundance: .; v_gene: TRBV10-1; CDR3aa: CASSEGGGPYEQYF
abundance: once; v_gene: TRBV7-3; CDR3aa: CASSLTGGTEAFF
abundance: .; v_gene: TRBV7-3; CDR3aa: CASSLQGQGVARAEAFF
abundance: .; v_gene: TRBV27; CDR3aa: CASSFRPQGSDGYTF
abundance: .; v_gene: TRBV30; CDR3aa: CAWGQGVAYGYTF
abundance: .; v_gene: TRBV9; CDR3aa: CASSGENRASYNEQFF
abundance: .; v_gene: TRBV27; CDR3aa: CASSFIQGGGYGYTF
abundance: .; v_gene: TRBV7-9; CDR3aa: CASSLATGGRRTYNEQFF
abundance: .; v_gene: TRBV6-5; CDR3aa: CASSSWDPNEQFF
abundance: .; v_gene: TRBV27; CDR3aa: CASSLSGGGNTIYF
abundance: .; v_gene: TRBV4-1; CDR3aa: CASSQELLAGALPRGEQFF
abundance: few; v_gene: TRBV19; CDR3aa: CASSIDPLTGEPFYGYTF
abundance: once; v_gene: TRBV5-1; CDR3aa: CAGRLCGIQYF
abundance: .; v_gene: TRBV27; CDR3aa: CASSLLNEEEQFF
abundance: .; v_gene: TRBV19; CDR3aa: CASSADSGETQYF
abundance: once; v_gene: TRBV9; CDR3aa: CASSGAGELFF
abundance: .; v_gene: TRBV2; CDR3aa: CASIPGQGTSYNEQFF
abundance: .; v_gene: TRBV27; CDR3aa: CASSPSGSTGELFF
abundance: .; v_gene: TRBV29-1; CDR3aa: CSVRRGQGSFFGYGYTF
abundance: .; v_gene: TRBV7-8; CDR3aa: CASRAGPQPTYEQYF
abundance: .; v_gene: TRBV5-8; CDR3aa: CASSIPGNNSPLHF
abundance: .; v_gene: TRBV4-1; CDR3aa: CASSHASWDEQFF
abundance: .; v_gene: TRBV7-8; CDR3aa: CASSLGQGHYEQYF
abundance: .; v_gene: TRBV25-1; CDR3aa: CASSDPGGPSTGELFF
abundance: once; v_gene: TRBV7-9; CDR3aa: CASSSSGTSVDTQYF
abundance: once; v_gene: TRBV5-1; CDR3aa: CASNPGGLDYGYTF
abundance: .; v_gene: TRBV5-7; CDR3aa: CASSPAPADGTGLQETQYF
abundance: .; v_gene: TRBV6-1; CDR3aa: CASSDGGQYTEAFF